Presented here are 30 T cell receptor beta chains from one specimen sequenced in a study of vaccination effects on CD4 cells after COVID-19. The antigens of these receptors remain unknown. TCRdb keeps only in-frame clones here, not all; method: immunoSEQ multiplex PCR. Found here are some 68,000 clones, approximately 81% of them singletons; the top ten hold 0.95% to 1.5%. Sequencing was preceded by expansion of antigen-specific CD4+ T cells with viral peptide pools in the ViraFEST assay. Cells that had been cultured for approximately eleven days were the source of isolated CD4+ T cells. Subjects were given two BNT162b2 or mRNA-1273 vaccine doses. This specimen consisted of CD4+ T cells from PBMCs cultured with HCoV-229E spike peptides, obtained after COVID-19 vaccination. All receptors come from a human donor who received a COVID-19 vaccine.

The V and J genes are TRBV9 and TRBJ1-2; 11 bases align to TRBD1. V dropped 0 bases and J dropped 8; count of bases not matched to a gene: 6. The germline CDR1 and CDR2 sequences are SGDLS and YYNGEE. The CDR3 sequence is 15 residues long. The CDR3 nucleotides are TGTGCCAGCAGCGTAGAAGGACAGGGGGCGAAAGGCTACACCTTC. Translation: CASSVEGQGAKGYTF.

This clone was recorded only once. V usage is TRBV5-8 and J usage is TRBJ2-3; possible D gene TRBD2, 6 bases. The CDR3 has 17 residues. The germline gives CDR1 SGHTS, CDR2 YDEGEE. V gave up 7 bases and J gave up 1 base, with 22 bases separating them. The CDR3 coding sequence is TGTGCCAGCCCAGCTTCACCGTTAGGCGGGGGCACAGATACGCAGTATTTT. This codes for CASPASPLGGGTDTQYF.

The genes are TRBV6-1 and TRBJ2-2, with D maybe TRBD1 (8 bases). The length of the CDR3 is 16 residues. With 4 bases removed from V and 5 bases from J, the gap between germline ends came to 17 bases. Germline V lookup: CDR1 MNHNS, CDR2 SASEGT. The CDR3 protein is CASSGWTGRVTGELFF. The CDR3 nucleotides are TGTGCCAGCAGTGGTTGGACAGGGAGGGTTACCGGGGAGCTGTTTTTT.

Only one count was recorded for this clone. This chain connects TRBV19 to TRBJ2-4, with D unresolved. Germline values: CDR1 LNHDA, CDR2 SQIVND (reference sequence). The CDR3 covers 15 residues. Trimming stripped 7 bases from V and 2 bases from J, with 15 bases between. CDR3 DNA: TGTGCCAGTACCCCGGGCTCCTTTACCAAAAACATTCAGTACTTC. It codes for CASTPGSFTKNIQYF. Full variable domain (rest looked up from reference TRBV19 and TRBJ2-4): DGGITQSPKYLFRKEGQNVTLSCEQNLNHDAMYWYRQDPGQGLRLIYYSQIVNDFQKGDIAEGYSVSREKKESFPLTVTSAQKNPTAFYLCASTPGSFTKNIQYFGAGTRLSVL.

The rearrangement uses TRBV3-1 (or the pseudogene TRBV3-2) and TRBJ1-6; D not resolved. Germline V lookup: CDR1 LGHDT, CDR2 YNNKEL (reference sequence). Trimming stripped 4 bases from V and 6 bases from J, with 13 bases between. The CDR3 sequence is 15 residues long. The CDR3 DNA is TGTGCCAGCAGCCGTATCGGACGGACTAATTCACCCCTCCACTTT. This codes for CASSRIGRTNSPLHF.

This sequence joins TRBV25-1 and TRBJ1-3; D perhaps matches TRBD1 (5 bases). Germline CDR1 is MGHDK and CDR2 is SYGVNS. The CDR3 totals 13 residues. V lost 6 bases, J lost 8 bases, and 14 bases lay in between. CDR3 loop: CASSRDYGDTIYF. In DNA form, the CDR3 reads TGTGCCAGCAGCCGGGACTACGGGGACACCATATATTTT.

V and J are TRBV18 and TRBJ1-4; D is undetermined. CDR1 is KGHSH and CDR2 is LQKENI in the germline V gene. CDR3 length: 16 residues. V was trimmed by 3 bases and J by 0 bases, leaving 11 bases between them. Written as DNA, the CDR3 is TGTGCCAGCTCACCGCGGCGTACTTCAACTAATGAAAAACTGTTTTTT. Its translation is CASSPRRTSTNEKLFF. The full variable domain, in which reference TRBV18 and TRBJ1-4 provide the parts outside the CDR3, is NAGVMQNPRHLVRRRGQEARLRCSPMKGHSHVYWYRQLPEEGLKFMVYLQKENIIDESGMPKERFSAEFPKEGPSILRIQQVVRGDSAAYFCASSPRRTSTNEKLFFGSGTQLSVL.

This clone was detected a few times. The same CDR3 also results from other DNA sequences found in this sample. The chain links TRBV19 to TRBJ2-2; perhaps TRBD1 as D (5 bases). V was cut by 4 bases and J by 6 bases, with 9 bases left in between. CDR1 and CDR2 (germline): LNHDA, SQIVND (reference sequence). The CDR3 spans 13 residues. CDR3 residues: CASSRGQPGELFF. As DNA, the CDR3 is TGTGCCAGTAGTAGGGGCCAGCCCGGGGAGCTGTTTTTT.

A single count supports this clone. The V gene is TRBV7-2, the J gene TRBJ2-3; D is perhaps TRBD1 (6 bases). Between the trimmed V and J ends, which lost 2 bases and 3 bases, there was a span of 6 bases. CDR3 length: 13 amino acids. CDR1 is SGHTA and CDR2 is FQGNSA in the germline V gene. CDR3 amino acids: CASSLQGTDTQYF. The CDR3 DNA reads TGTGCCAGCAGCTTACAGGGGACAGATACGCAGTATTTT. Filled out from reference TRBV7-2 and TRBJ2-3, the complete variable domain reads GAGVSQSPSNKVTEKGKDVELRCDPISGHTALYWYRQSLGQGLEFLIYFQGNSAPDKSGLPSDRFSAERTGGSVSTLTIQRTQQEDSAVYLCASSLQGTDTQYFGPGTRLTVL.

This chain uses TRBV10-1 with TRBJ1-3; unclear D gene. This CDR3 is built from 15 residues. Trimming took 7 bases from V and 3 from J, leaving 16 bases between them. The germline V gene has CDR1 WNHNN and CDR2 SYGVQD (reference sequence). The CDR3 spells CASTVPVECGNTIYF. CDR3 DNA: TGCGCCAGCACAGTCCCGGTTGAGTGTGGAAACACCATATATTTT.

CDR3 in DNA: TGTGCCAGCAGTTACCGGGGGGTCGCGGGCGAGCAGTACGTC. It codes for CASSYRGVAGEQYV. The rearrangement joins TRBV6-6 to TRBJ2-7, with 7 nucleotides matching TRBD2. V was clipped by 2 bases and J by 6 bases; unmatched bases: 7. Germline loops: CDR1 MNHNY, CDR2 SVGAGI (reference sequence). CDR3 length equals 14 residues.

The rearrangement uses TRBV2 and TRBJ1-4, with a tentative D call TRBD1 (5 bases). Germline V gene sequence: CDR1 SNHLY, CDR2 FYNNEI. The CDR3 runs to 14 residues. The V and J ends lost 6 bases and 0 bases respectively, with 8 bases between them. CDR3 residues: CASRAGSTNEKLFF. The CDR3 DNA sequence: TGTGCCAGCAGGGCAGGGTCAACTAATGAAAAACTGTTTTTT.

This clone was seen a single time. The chain uses TRBV7-2 and TRBJ2-1; 7 bases line up with TRBD2. The germline gives CDR1 SGHTA, CDR2 FQGNSA. The V segment lost 2 bases and the J segment 9 bases; nucleotides outside the gene matches: 16. This CDR3 contains 17 residues. The CDR3 spells CASSLYGAAGGIGEQFF. CDR3 DNA: TGTGCCAGCAGCTTATATGGCGCGGCCGGGGGGATTGGTGAGCAGTTCTTC.

This clone was picked up one time. The chain recombines TRBV7-3 with TRBJ2-3, with TRBD1 matching over 7 bases. V trimming: 2 bases; J trimming: 4 bases; junction bases outside the gene matches: 3. CDR3 length: 14 residues. The germline gives CDR1 SGHTA, CDR2 FQGTGA. In nucleotides, the CDR3 is TGTGCCAGCAGCTTAGGACAGGTTTCAGATACGCAGTATTTT. It is translated as CASSLGQVSDTQYF.

This clone showed up just a few times. The V call is TRBV7-2, the J call TRBJ1-2, with 9 bases matching TRBD1. The CDR3 loop spans 14 amino acids. The V segment lost 3 bases and the J segment 8 bases; nucleotides outside the gene matches: 7. Germline-derived CDR1 and CDR2 are SGHTA and FQGNSA. The CDR3 is CASSFDRGSDGYTF. As DNA, the CDR3 is TGTGCCAGCAGCTTCGACAGGGGGTCCGACGGCTACACCTTC.

The chain employs TRBV18 and TRBJ1-6; the match to TRBD1 covers 7 bases. V gave up 6 bases and J gave up 6 bases; unmatched junction bases: 5. Germline CDR1 is KGHSH and CDR2 is LQKENI. The CDR3 length is 14 residues. The CDR3 sequence is CASSLDRSNSPLHF. Here the CDR3 DNA reads TGTGCCAGCTCCCTGGACAGGAGTAATTCACCCCTCCACTTT.

The rearrangement links TRBV24-1 to TRBJ2-6; D gene unclear. Germline CDR1 KGHDR, CDR2 SFDVKD. The CDR3 is made up of 16 amino acids. Trimming shortened V by 5 bases and J by 0 bases, and 10 bases separated the two germline ends. The CDR3 DNA reads as TGTGCCACCAGTGGTCCGCCTGGCTCTGGGGCCAACGTCCTGACTTTC. It specifies CATSGPPGSGANVLTF.

The chain is built from TRBV27 and TRBJ1-6; no firm D call. The CDR3 is 16 amino acids. The germline V gene encodes CDR1 MNHEY and CDR2 SMNVEV (reference sequence). Trimming removed 5 bases at V and 11 bases at J, with 22 bases between. CDR3 region: CASSLGPLGGLAPLHF. The CDR3, as DNA: TGTGCCAGCAGTCTAGGACCGCTAGGTGGGTTGGCACCCCTCCACTTT.

The chain is built from TRBV5-1 and TRBJ2-1; TRBD2 matches 13 bases. This CDR3 spans 16 amino acids. Germline assignment: CDR1 SGHRS and CDR2 YFSETQ. Trimming at V came to 5 bases and at J to 0 bases, leaving 2 bases not matched to a gene. CDR3 sequence reads: CASRTSGGFSYNEQFF. The CDR3 coding sequence is TGCGCCAGCAGGACTAGCGGGGGGTTCTCCTACAATGAGCAGTTCTTC.

The J gene is TRBJ1-2, the V gene TRBV5-8; TRBD1 might be the D (5 bases). CDR3 length: 15 residues. The germline gives CDR1 SGHTS, CDR2 YDEGEE. V lost 7 bases, J lost 4 bases, and 20 bases lay in between. The DNA for the CDR3 is TGTGCCAGCGAAATCATAGACAGTGCCCCCTATGGCTACACCTTC. It specifies CASEIIDSAPYGYTF. Together with reference TRBV5-8 and TRBJ1-2, the CDR3 gives the full variable domain: EAGVTQSPTHLIKTRGQQATLRCSPISGHTSVYWYQQALGLGLQFLLWYDEGEERNRGNFPPRFSGRQFPNYSSELNVNALELEDSALYLCASEIIDSAPYGYTFGSGTRLTVV.

The CDR3: CASSLEASGGAYEQYV. The CDR3 bases are TGTGCCAGCAGCTTAGAAGCAAGCGGGGGGGCCTACGAGCAGTACGTC. This chain connects TRBV7-2 to TRBJ2-7, with 10 bases fitting TRBD2. Germline CDR1 is SGHTA and CDR2 is FQGNSA. This CDR3 contains 16 residues. V was pared by 1 base and J by 2 bases, with 5 bases of the junction left unmatched.

This chain joins TRBV5-1 and TRBJ2-1; D is perhaps TRBD1 (8 bases). The V gene's germline CDR1 is SGHRS and CDR2 YFSETQ. Trimming took off 5 bases at V and 7 bases at J, with 13 bases between the two ends. The CDR3 has 13 residues. DNA for the CDR3: TGCGCCAGCAGGGCACAGGGGGGGAATGAGCAGTTCTTC. Translated: CASRAQGGNEQFF.

The CDR3: CATSRGTGSIQYF. The DNA of the CDR3 is TGTGCCACCAGCAGAGGTACAGGGTCCATTCAGTACTTC. The V call is TRBV15, the J call TRBJ2-4, with D maybe TRBD1 (6 bases). Germline V gene lookup returns CDR1 LNHNV and CDR2 YYDKDF (reference sequence). Deletions cut 1 base from V and 9 bases from J, with 10 bases between. The CDR3 is made up of 13 amino acids.

V usage is TRBV24-1 and J usage is TRBJ2-5, with D perhaps matching TRBD1 (5 bases). Per the germline V gene, CDR1 is KGHDR and CDR2 is SFDVKD. The CDR3 is made up of 15 amino acids. V lost 2 bases to trimming and J lost 5 bases, with 14 bases between them. The CDR3 loop is CATSDSKGVWETQYF. The CDR3, as DNA: TGTGCCACCAGTGATTCGAAAGGGGTATGGGAGACCCAGTACTTC.

For the CDR3, the DNA is TGTGCCAGCACCCGGGGTAACACCGGGGAGCTGTTTTTT. Amino acids: CASTRGNTGELFF. This chain connects TRBV6-5 to TRBJ2-2; maybe TRBD2 (5 bases). The CDR3 loop spans 13 amino acids. Trimming removed 7 bases from V and 2 bases from J, with 8 bases in between. CDR1 is MNHEY and CDR2 is SVGAGI in the germline V gene.

The V and J genes are TRBV6-5 and TRBJ1-2; perhaps TRBD1 as D (5 bases). The CDR3 length is 14 residues. V lost 6 bases and J lost 5, with 16 bases in between. From germline, CDR1 is MNHEY and CDR2 SVGAGI. The CDR3: CASRTGPSFYGYTF. DNA of the CDR3: TGTGCCAGCAGAACAGGTCCTTCCTTTTATGGCTACACCTTC.

The J gene is TRBJ1-5, the V gene TRBV7-2, with a possible D match to TRBD1 (6 bases). CDR3 length: 17 amino acids. Germline CDR1 and CDR2: SGHTA and FQGNSA. Trimming left V 0 bases short and J 8 bases short, with 20 bases between. CDR3 nucleotide sequence: TGTGCCAGCAGCTTAGCTTATACAGGGCTGCGCACCAAGCCCCAGCATTTT. Protein product: CASSLAYTGLRTKPQHF.

This clone was detected only a few times. The CDR3 loop is CASSLSRGDTQYF. The CDR3 coding sequence is TGTGCCAGCAGCCTCAGTAGGGGAGATACGCAGTATTTT. This rearrangement joins TRBV4-2 to TRBJ2-3, with D perhaps TRBD1 (5 bases). The germline CDR1 and CDR2 sequences are LGHNA and YNFKEQ. There are 13 residues in the CDR3. V was trimmed by 4 bases and J by 5 bases, leaving 10 bases between them.

The chain joins TRBV28 to TRBJ2-5; D remains unclear. Germline CDR1 and CDR2: MDHEN and SYDVKM. This CDR3 region has 11 residues. Trimming cost V 3 bases and J 7 bases, with 6 bases left between them. CDR3 protein: CASSFKSTQYF. For the CDR3, the DNA is TGTGCCAGCAGTTTTAAGTCGACCCAGTACTTC.

The V gene is TRBV3-1 (or the pseudogene TRBV3-2), the J gene TRBJ1-6; D might be TRBD1 (5 bases). Germline V CDR1 and CDR2: LGHDT, YNNKEL (reference sequence). With 3 bases removed from V and 2 bases from J, the gap between germline ends came to 8 bases. This CDR3 has 15 residues. CDR3 nucleotides: TGTGCCAGCAGCCAGGGGCAGGCCTATAATTCACCCCTCCACTTT. It specifies CASSQGQAYNSPLHF.